These T cell receptor beta chains were read from a single sample in a study of HIV-infected patients and healthy controls. MiXCR, run by TCRdb on the 5' RACE reads, gives a single entry per CDR3 protein. The sample yields about 64,000 distinct CDR3 sequences, about 19% seen once. Material: CD4+ T cells from blood. Every receptor here comes from a human donor in good health. The CDR3 runs from the conserved cysteine through the conserved F or W. A D gene is named only where the DNA matches it firmly. The size field is filled for only some rows; it gives once, few, many or a size class.

j_gene | v_gene | abundance | d_gene | CDR3aa | CDR3nt
TRBJ1-4 | TRBV4-1 | many | TRBD1 | CASSHPGQTNEKLFF | TGCGCCAGCAGCCACCCGGGACAGACTAATGAAAAACTGTTTTTT
TRBJ2-5 | TRBV7-9 | NA | TRBD2 | CASSRIAGTRVTQYF | TGTGCCAGCAGTCGCATAGCGGGGACGAGGGTGACCCAGTACTTC
TRBJ1-1 | TRBV4-2 | NA | NA | CASSQVTGNTEAFF | TGTGCCAGCAGCCAAGTTACAGGAAACACTGAAGCTTTCTTT
TRBJ2-1 | TRBV21-1 | many | NA | CATRRGYYNEQFF | TGTGCCACCAGGCGGGGCTACTACAATGAGCAGTTCTTC
TRBJ1-1 | TRBV7-3 | few | TRBD1 | CASSLDRETEAFF | TGTGCCAGCAGCCTGGACAGGGAGACTGAAGCTTTCTTT
TRBJ2-5 | TRBV7-9 | once | NA | CASSPQRGGSQETQYF | TGTGCCAGCAGCCCCCAAAGGGGGGGGTCCCAAGAGACCCAGTACTTC
TRBJ1-1 | TRBV7-9 | NA | NA | CASRSTDMNTEAFF | TGTGCCAGCAGGTCGACAGATATGAACACTGAAGCTTTCTTT
TRBJ1-1 | TRBV7-2 | NA | TRBD1 | CASSRQGARTEAFF | TGTGCCAGCAGCCGACAGGGGGCGAGAACTGAAGCTTTCTTT
TRBJ1-2 | TRBV6-1 | NA | NA | CANEIYYYGYTF | TGTGCCAATGAGATTTACTACTATGGCTACACCTTC
TRBJ2-2 | TRBV29-1 | NA | NA | CSADGQNTGELFF | TGCAGCGCCGACGGACAGAACACCGGGGAGCTGTTTTTT
TRBJ2-3 | TRBV4-1 | NA | NA | CASSQKGGGPNTDTQYF | TGCGCCAGCAGCCAAAAGGGGGGAGGCCCTAACACAGATACGCAGTATTTT
TRBJ1-5 | TRBV2 | many | NA | CASSVGSNQPQHF | TGTGCCAGCAGTGTCGGAAGCAATCAGCCCCAGCATTTT
TRBJ1-4 | TRBV7-2 | medium-sized | NA | CASSLNGGGREKLFF | TGTGCCAGCAGCTTAAATGGGGGCGGTCGGGAAAAACTGTTTTTT
TRBJ1-3 | TRBV9 | many | NA | CASSRSGNTIYF | TGTGCCAGCAGCCGATCGGGAAACACCATATATTTT
TRBJ2-5 | TRBV7-2 | few | NA | CASSLAWGETQYF | TGTGCCAGCAGCTTAGCTTGGGGAGAGACCCAGTACTTC
TRBJ2-5 | TRBV25-1 | NA | TRBD2 | CASSAGLAGAGETQYF | TGTGCCAGCAGTGCTGGACTAGCGGGAGCCGGGGAGACCCAGTACTTC
TRBJ2-7 | TRBV29-1 | many | NA | CSVGAGQAYEQYF | TGCAGCGTTGGAGCCGGACAAGCTTACGAGCAGTACTTC
TRBJ2-2 | TRBV20-1 | NA | TRBD1 | CSARPDRGQNTGELFF | TGCAGTGCTAGACCGGACAGGGGGCAAAACACCGGGGAGCTGTTTTTT
TRBJ2-7 | TRBV10-1 | many | TRBD2 | CASSDVSGRAGFDEQYF | TGCGCCAGCAGTGATGTTAGCGGGAGGGCCGGCTTCGACGAGCAGTACTTC
TRBJ2-3 | TRBV18 | few | NA | CASSPTQTDTQYF | TGTGCCAGCTCCCCCACCCAGACAGATACGCAGTATTTT
TRBJ2-1 | TRBV24-1 | few | TRBD1 | CATSDSQGAYNEQFF | TGTGCCACCAGTGATTCACAGGGGGCCTACAATGAGCAGTTCTTC
TRBJ2-7 | TRBV20-1 | many | NA | CSARVGGQGYEQYF | TGCAGTGCTAGAGTGGGGGGGCAGGGCTACGAGCAGTACTTC
TRBJ1-1 | TRBV29-1 | many | NA | CSVASGWAMNTEAFF | TGCAGCGTTGCGTCAGGGTGGGCGATGAACACTGAAGCTTTCTTT
TRBJ2-3 | TRBV5-1 | many | TRBD2 | CASSTLAGGGTDTQYF | TGCGCCAGCAGCACGTTAGCGGGAGGAGGAACAGATACGCAGTATTTT
TRBJ2-7 | TRBV11-2 | NA | TRBD2 | CASSLGLSGYEQYF | TGTGCCAGCAGCTTAGGTCTTAGCGGGTACGAGCAGTACTTC
TRBJ1-4 | TRBV18 | many | NA | CASSAGTSTGANEKLFF | TGTGCCAGCTCAGCTGGGACTTCGACGGGGGCTAATGAAAAACTGTTTTTT
TRBJ2-7 | TRBV20-1 | many | NA | CSARPSAPYEQYF | TGCAGTGCCAGACCGTCAGCCCCCTACGAGCAGTACTTC
TRBJ1-3 | TRBV2 | many | NA | CASEAGVSAGNTIYF | TGTGCCAGCGAGGCCGGGGTATCGGCTGGAAACACCATATATTTT
TRBJ2-6 | TRBV4-1 | many | TRBD1 | CASSLQGALGSGANVLTF | TGCGCCAGCAGCCTACAGGGGGCGCTGGGCTCTGGGGCCAACGTCCTGACTTTC
TRBJ1-2 | TRBV4-1 | NA | NA | CASSRELGGYGYTF | TGCGCCAGCAGCCGGGAACTTGGCGGCTATGGCTACACCTTC
TRBJ1-5 | TRBV19 | NA | NA | CASTPGEGRGNQPQHF | TGTGCCAGTACCCCAGGGGAGGGGAGGGGCAATCAGCCCCAGCATTTT
TRBJ1-5 | TRBV6-1 | many | NA | CASSTQPGSNQPQHF | TGTGCCAGCAGTACACAGCCAGGGAGCAATCAGCCCCAGCATTTT
TRBJ1-1 | TRBV10-3 | NA | NA | CATHPRQGNTEAFF | TGTGCCACCCACCCCCGCCAGGGAAACACTGAAGCTTTCTTT
TRBJ2-2 | TRBV7-8 | many | NA | CASSLESSGRNTGELFF | TGTGCCAGCAGCTTAGAGAGTTCGGGCAGGAACACCGGGGAGCTGTTTTTT
TRBJ1-1 | TRBV18 | NA | NA | CATSEGVSMNTEAFF | TGTGCCACCTCAGAGGGCGTGTCGATGAACACTGAAGCTTTCTTT
TRBJ2-3 | TRBV5-1 | few | NA | CASSLTSTDTQYF | TGCGCCAGCAGCTTGACGAGCACAGATACGCAGTATTTT
TRBJ1-1 | TRBV12-3/TRBV12-4 | once | NA | CASRETAEAFF | TGTGCCAGCAGGGAAACAGCTGAAGCTTTCTTT
TRBJ1-1 | TRBV5-1 | many | NA | CASSGGSGRIEAFF | TGCGCCAGCAGCGGGGGGTCAGGACGGATCGAAGCTTTCTTT
TRBJ1-1 | TRBV12-3/TRBV12-4 | NA | TRBD1 | CASSFKSGGTEAFF | TGTGCCAGCAGTTTTAAGTCAGGGGGCACTGAAGCTTTCTTT
TRBJ2-1 | TRBV18 | NA | NA | CASSPEQINEQFF | TGTGCCAGCTCACCGGAACAGATAAATGAGCAGTTCTTC
TRBJ1-2 | TRBV18 | few | NA | CASSTGQSANYGYTF | TGTGCCAGCTCAACCGGACAGAGCGCTAACTATGGCTACACCTTC
TRBJ2-2 | TRBV6-7 | many | NA | CASSYYRRAVTGELFF | TGTGCCAGCAGTTACTACCGCAGGGCGGTCACCGGGGAGCTGTTTTTT
TRBJ1-1 | TRBV18 | many | NA | CASSPPGWLLAFF | TGTGCCAGCTCACCACCGGGTTGGTTGCTAGCTTTCTTT
TRBJ2-3 | TRBV20-1 | NA | TRBD2 | CSAREDYGGADTQYF | TGCAGTGCTAGAGAGGACTACGGGGGGGCAGATACGCAGTATTTT
TRBJ2-7 | TRBV29-1 | NA | NA | CSVGYSTYEQYF | TGCAGCGTTGGTTACTCAACCTACGAGCAGTACTTC
TRBJ2-1 | TRBV5-1 | few | TRBD1 | CASTTDRGDRQFF | TGCGCCAGCACCACGGACAGGGGCGACCGGCAGTTCTTC
TRBJ2-5 | TRBV12-3/TRBV12-4 | NA | NA | CASSFPSSETQYF | TGTGCCAGCAGTTTCCCGAGCTCGGAGACCCAGTACTTC
TRBJ2-4 | TRBV14 | NA | TRBD2 | CASSQDLAGNIQYF | TGTGCCAGCAGCCAAGATTTAGCGGGAAACATTCAGTACTTC
TRBJ1-3 | TRBV4-1 | NA | NA | CASSQGTLAPRNTIYF | TGCGCCAGCAGCCAAGGAACTCTTGCGCCTAGGAACACCATATATTTT
TRBJ1-6 | TRBV20-1 | NA | NA | CSARVGDGSPLHF | TGCAGTGCTAGAGTAGGGGACGGTTCACCCCTCCACTTT
TRBJ1-1 | TRBV20-1 | many | NA | CSALQGKNTEAFF | TGCAGTGCTCTCCAGGGTAAGAACACTGAAGCTTTCTTT
TRBJ1-1 | TRBV3-1 | few | NA | CASSPIGGVGTEAFF | TGTGCCAGCAGCCCAATCGGAGGGGTTGGCACTGAAGCTTTCTTT
TRBJ2-7 | TRBV7-9 | many | NA | CASSLLTGYEQYF | TGTGCCAGCAGCTTGCTTACAGGCTACGAGCAGTACTTC